The source of this T cell receptor beta chain is a study of blood T cell repertoires in COVID-19. Membership in each cohort depended on participant-reported clinical history. Donors in Cohort 3 who had recovered were those with two negative PCRs, healthcare professional clearance, or resolution of their symptoms. As processed by the authors: Counts of nucleated cells, estimated from reference gene primer amplification, were obtained. Generated by immunoSEQ multiplex PCR, the TCRdb table keeps only in-frame clones and is missing some. The V and J calls and clone size come from that table; D and trimming were worked out from the DNA. The sample shows around 260,000 clones, 80% to 95% of them seen only once. V was pared by 3 bases and J by 1 base, with 5 bases of the junction left unmatched. CDR1 is SGHAT and CDR2 is FQNNGV in the germline V gene. This CDR3 is built from 17 residues.

The chain links TRBV11-2 to TRBJ2-6; 8 bases align to TRBD1. The clonotype comes from a woman in her thirties who had recovered from COVID-19. The sample was PBMCs or T cells enriched from blood (not recorded which). The CDR3 DNA reads as TGTGCCAGCAGCTTGCGAAGACAGGGGTCTGGGGCCAACGTCCTGACTTTC. It yields the protein CASSLRRQGSGANVLTF.